Below are 21 T cell receptor beta chains sequenced from a single sample in a study of shared clonotypes between healthy human individuals (dated by TCRdb to between 2020 and 2021). Library construction relied on the immunoSEQ multiplex PCR assay. The table was pulled from immuneACCESS by TCRdb, which kept in-frame rearrangements only. Such tables lose some clones; where checked, under half of the loss comes from unresolved V genes, and the rest has no known cause. The sample table lists about 2.1 million clones, approximately 94% of them with a count of one. The biggest ten clones account for 1.5% to 2% of the sample. CD8 naive samples consisted of CD45RO-negative cells that were positively selected for CCR7, yielding a CD45RA+CCR7+ population without TemRA cells. Specimen: naive CD8+ T cells from PBMCs. This sample's cell subset or site label indicates: CD45RA+CCR7+. The origin of the receptors is a man aged 18 to 30 in good health. Some clones in this sample may be carry-over from other donors' samples.

The rearrangement uses TRBV30 and TRBJ1-2, with D possibly TRBD1 on 5 matching bases. This CDR3 is 13 amino acids long. Between the trimmed V and J ends, which lost 0 bases and 6 bases, there was a span of 11 bases. CDR1 is GTSNPN, CDR2 SVGIG, per germline (reference sequence). Here the CDR3 reads CAWSVRRDDGYTF. In DNA form, the CDR3 reads TGTGCCTGGAGTGTACGCAGGGACGATGGCTACACCTTC.

J is TRBJ2-6 and V is TRBV7-3; D is unclear. CDR1 and CDR2 (germline): SGHTA, FQGTGA. The V end was cut by 6 bases, the J end by 2 bases, with 11 bases between. The CDR3 contains 15 residues. DNA for the CDR3: TGTGCCAGCAGACCTCCTGAACCTGGGGCCAACGTCCTGACTTTC. Amino acid sequence: CASRPPEPGANVLTF.

The chain couples TRBV19 to TRBJ2-7; D is ambiguous. The CDR3 runs to 16 residues. The V end was cut by 4 bases, the J end by 3 bases, with 19 bases between. The germline gives CDR1 LNHDA, CDR2 SQIVND (reference sequence). CDR3: CASSTRIISEFYEQYF. CDR3 nucleotide sequence: TGTGCCAGTAGTACCCGGATCATATCGGAATTCTACGAGCAGTACTTC.

The V and J genes are TRBV27 and TRBJ1-5; the D gene is possibly TRBD1 (5 bases). CDR1 is MNHEY, CDR2 SMNVEV, per germline (reference sequence). The CDR3 has 13 amino acids. The V and J ends lost 6 bases and 3 bases respectively, with 9 bases between them. CDR3 nucleotides: TGTGCCAGCAGCTGGGACTTCAATCAGCCCCAGCATTTT. Amino acids: CASSWDFNQPQHF.

The chain links TRBV9 to TRBJ2-6; no firm D call. The V end lost 3 bases, the J end lost 1 base, and 5 bases lay between the germline ends. CDR1 and CDR2 from the germline V gene are SGDLS and YYNGEE. The CDR3 covers 14 residues. Written as DNA, the CDR3 is TGTGCCAGCAGCGGACAATCTGGGGCCAACGTCCTGACTTTC. Its translation is CASSGQSGANVLTF.

The chain uses TRBV19 and TRBJ2-1; TRBD2 might be the D (6 bases). Per germline, CDR1 LNHDA and CDR2 SQIVND (reference sequence). V dropped 6 bases and J dropped 2 bases, with 14 bases sitting between them. The length of the CDR3 is 15 residues. In DNA form, the CDR3 reads TGTGCCAGTAGGGAGGGACTGGGAGCCTACAATGAGCAGTTCTTC. Its protein is CASREGLGAYNEQFF.

The rearrangement links TRBV27 to TRBJ2-2; no firm D call. From germline, CDR1 is MNHEY and CDR2 SMNVEV (reference sequence). This CDR3 has 15 amino acids. Trimming left V 0 bases short and J 8 bases short, with 13 bases between. The CDR3 region is CASSLSVWAPGELFF. CDR3 in DNA: TGTGCCAGCAGTTTATCAGTTTGGGCCCCAGGGGAGCTGTTTTTT.

The gene calls are TRBV14 and TRBJ2-7; D may correspond to TRBD1 or TRBD2 (5 bases each). The CDR3 is made up of 13 amino acids. Per the germline V gene, CDR1 is SGHDN and CDR2 is FVKESK. Trimming removed 5 bases from V and 3 bases from J, with 11 bases in between. The CDR3 DNA reads as TGTGCCAGCAGCGACATGGGGGTCTACGAGCAGTACTTC. This codes for CASSDMGVYEQYF.

This chain joins TRBV7-9 and TRBJ2-7; 8 positions agree with TRBD1. Germline V gene sequence: CDR1 SEHNR, CDR2 FQNEAQ (reference sequence). This CDR3 is 15 amino acids long. The V gene end was trimmed by 5 bases and the J gene end by 3 bases; junction bases not matched to a gene: 9. The DNA of the CDR3 is TGTGCCAGCAGCCCATCGACAGGGGAGCACTACGAGCAGTACTTC. The encoded protein is CASSPSTGEHYEQYF.

The rearrangement uses TRBV27 and TRBJ1-2; 7 nucleotides match TRBD1. J gave up 8 bases and V 5 bases, and 5 bases lay outside the gene matches. Germline V gene data show CDR1 as MNHEY and CDR2 as SMNVEV (reference sequence). The CDR3 covers 12 residues. The CDR3 DNA is TGTGCCAGCAGTGCACTAGGGGGCGGCTACACCTTC. Translating it yields CASSALGGGYTF.

This sequence joins TRBV7-8 and TRBJ2-7; D might be TRBD1 (6 bases). This CDR3 contains 14 residues. From germline, CDR1 is SGHVS and CDR2 FQNEAQ. Trimming left V 2 bases short and J 2 bases short, with 10 bases between. The CDR3 is CASSLWDTTYEQYF. CDR3 DNA: TGTGCCAGCAGCTTATGGGACACGACCTACGAGCAGTACTTC.

The rearrangement uses TRBV7-9 and TRBJ1-6, with D maybe TRBD1 (5 bases). CDR1 SEHNR and CDR2 FQNEAQ come from the germline V gene (reference sequence). The CDR3 has 15 amino acids. The ends were cut back, 6 bases at V and 10 bases at J, with 19 bases in the middle. CDR3 region: CASRAPQGDLSPLHF. CDR3 DNA: TGTGCCAGCAGAGCGCCCCAGGGTGATCTGTCACCCCTCCACTTT.

V and J are TRBV11-2 and TRBJ2-1, with TRBD2 matching 8 bases. The V segment lost 1 base and the J segment 6 bases; nucleotides outside the gene matches: 11. The CDR3 totals 17 residues. The V gene's germline CDR1 is SGHAT and CDR2 FQNNGV. The CDR3 DNA reads TGTGCCAGCAGCTTAGTCAGGGTAGCTGCGGGAGGCAATGAGCAGTTCTTC. Its translation: CASSLVRVAAGGNEQFF.

The chain combines TRBV14 with TRBJ2-7, with D perhaps matching TRBD2 (7 bases). Germline V gives CDR1 SGHDN, CDR2 FVKESK. The length of the CDR3 is 12 residues. The V and J ends lost 8 bases and 7 bases respectively, with 15 bases between them. CDR3 residues: CASGTRRGEQYF. For the CDR3, the DNA is TGTGCCAGCGGGACACGGCGGGGGGAGCAGTACTTC.

The gene calls are TRBV27 and TRBJ2-5; 11 bases agree with TRBD2. V was clipped by 0 bases and J by 2 bases; unmatched bases: 5. The CDR3 is 17 amino acids. Germline values: CDR1 MNHEY, CDR2 SMNVEV (reference sequence). The CDR3 spells CASSLSPSGRRQETQYF. The CDR3 region has the DNA TGTGCCAGCAGTTTATCACCTAGCGGGAGGCGGCAAGAGACCCAGTACTTC.

J is TRBJ2-7 and V is TRBV4-3, with a tentative D call TRBD1 (6 bases). Germline CDR1 is LGHNA and CDR2 is YSLEER. The CDR3 runs to 14 residues. The V end lost 0 bases, the J end lost 3 bases, and 9 bases lay between the germline ends. This CDR3 reads CASSQDGTLYEQYF. CDR3 sequence (DNA): TGCGCCAGCAGCCAAGACGGGACACTCTACGAGCAGTACTTC.

Turning to this clone: One end of the junction varies from germline; a read error may be responsible. In DNA, the CDR3 is TGTGCCAGCAGCCTAGAGAGCCCTACCCAAGAGACCCAGTACTTC. Amino acids: CASSLESPTQETQYF. The V and J genes are TRBV11-2 and TRBJ2-5, with D unclear. Germline CDR1 SGHAT, CDR2 FQNNGV. This CDR3 contains 15 residues.

In DNA form, the CDR3 reads TGTGCCAGCTCACCAAGGCCGGCGGGATTGGGAACAGATACGCAGTATTTT. Translated, it gives CASSPRPAGLGTDTQYF. V is TRBV18 and J is TRBJ2-3, with D possibly matching TRBD2 (6 bases). Germline CDR1 is KGHSH and CDR2 is LQKENI. V was clipped by 2 bases and J by 3 bases, with 18 bases between them. The length of the CDR3 is 17 residues.

V and J are TRBV27 and TRBJ2-7, with D perhaps matching TRBD1 or TRBD2 (6 bases each). V was shortened by 3 bases and J by 3 bases, with 18 bases between the two germline ends. From germline, CDR1 is MNHEY and CDR2 SMNVEV (reference sequence). This CDR3 has 16 amino acids. CDR3 region: CASSFSSGAAHYEQYF. In DNA form, the CDR3 reads TGTGCCAGCAGTTTCTCCTCGGGGGCAGCCCACTACGAGCAGTACTTC.

The rearrangement joins TRBV27 to TRBJ1-1; D perhaps matches TRBD1 (5 bases). V gave up 10 bases and J gave up 5 bases, with 17 bases separating them. Germline values: CDR1 MNHEY, CDR2 SMNVEV (reference sequence). The CDR3 runs 13 residues. CDR3 region: CATGVGVGTEAFF. The CDR3 nucleotides read TGTGCCACCGGAGTGGGGGTGGGAACTGAAGCTTTCTTT.

The chain carries TRBV9 and TRBJ1-2; D remains unclear. The germline CDR1 and CDR2 sequences are SGDLS and YYNGEE. The CDR3 has 16 amino acids. V dropped 0 bases and J dropped 6 bases, with 18 bases sitting between them. CDR3 residues: CASSVGSNLVADGYTF. The CDR3, as DNA: TGTGCCAGCAGCGTAGGTTCCAATTTGGTAGCCGATGGCTACACCTTC.